The next 26 T cell receptor beta chains were all read from a single sample in a study of CD8 T cells in Susac syndrome. The RNA, roughly 0.5 to 1 ug, was put through reverse transcription using random hexamers. TCRdb reprocessed the immunoSEQ multiplex PCR reads via MiXCR and lists one record per CDR3 protein. The sample holds about 180,000 distinct CDR3 sequences, approximately 95% seen once. Sequenced sample: CD8+ T cells from PBMCs. These receptors all come from a human donor with multiple sclerosis.

This rearrangement joins TRBV5-1 to TRBJ2-5, with D unresolved. CDR3 length: 16 residues. Trimming removed 0 bases at V and 3 bases at J, with 15 bases between. The germline gives CDR1 SGHRS, CDR2 YFSETQ. Written as DNA, the CDR3 is TGCGCCAGCAGCTTGGTTGCAGGTAGAGTGGAAGAGACCCAGTACTTC. It translates to CASSLVAGRVEETQYF.

The CDR3 region is CASSPSPGWGEAFF. The CDR3 DNA follows: TGTGCCAGCAGCCCTAGCCCGGGTTGGGGTGAAGCTTTCTTT. J is TRBJ1-1 and V is TRBV7-9; D remains unclear. Germline V gene sequence: CDR1 SEHNR, CDR2 FQNEAQ (reference sequence). This CDR3 is built from 14 residues. The ends were cut back, 5 bases at V and 7 bases at J, with 17 bases in the middle. Filled out from reference TRBV7-9 and TRBJ1-1, the complete variable domain reads DTGVSQNPRHKITKRGQNVTFRCDPISEHNRLYWYRQTLGQGPEFLTYFQNEAQLEKSRLLSDRFSAERPKGSFSTLEIQRTEQGDSAMYLCASSPSPGWGEAFFGQGTRLTVV.

This rearrangement joins TRBV18 to TRBJ2-7; D remains ambiguous. The germline gives CDR1 KGHSH, CDR2 LQKENI. The V gene lost 6 bases and the J gene lost 3 bases, with 9 bases spanning the gap. The CDR3 sequence is 12 residues long. The CDR3 loop reads CASSGGIYEQYF. CDR3 in DNA: TGTGCCAGCTCTGGTGGGATCTACGAGCAGTACTTC.

This chain uses TRBV20-1 with TRBJ2-3; weak D call: TRBD2 (7 bases). The V gene lost 5 bases and the J gene lost 4 bases, with 19 bases spanning the gap. Germline values: CDR1 DFQATT, CDR2 SNEGSKA (reference sequence). This CDR3 contains 15 residues. The CDR3 loop reads CSASRGGGPPDTQYF. As DNA, the CDR3 is TGCAGTGCTTCAAGAGGGGGGGGCCCACCAGATACGCAGTATTTT.

The V call is TRBV19, the J call TRBJ2-1; TRBD2 matches 11 bases. Looked up from germline, CDR1 is LNHDA and CDR2 is SQIVND (reference sequence). The CDR3 length is 16 residues. The V gene end was trimmed by 3 bases and the J gene end by 10 bases; junction bases not matched to a gene: 11. CDR3 amino acids: CASSIGLAGSKYEQFF. The CDR3 nucleotides are TGTGCCAGTAGTATCGGACTAGCGGGCTCCAAGTACGAGCAGTTCTTC.

The chain links TRBV27 to TRBJ1-2, with TRBD1 as a possible D gene (5 bases). The CDR3 runs 14 residues. Trimming removed 5 bases at V and 8 bases at J, with 18 bases between. In germline, CDR1 is MNHEY, CDR2 SMNVEV (reference sequence). CDR3 protein: CASSNLAREGGYTF. CDR3 coding DNA: TGTGCCAGCAGTAATCTGGCCAGGGAGGGCGGCTACACCTTC.

V gene TRBV2 combines with J gene TRBJ2-1; D gene uncertain. Between the trimmed V and J ends, which lost 1 base and 7 bases, there was a span of 5 bases. The CDR3 contains 12 residues. Germline V lookup: CDR1 SNHLY, CDR2 FYNNEI. The CDR3 bases are TGTGCCAGCAGTGAAGGTACGAATGAGCAGTTCTTC. Its translation is CASSEGTNEQFF.

This clonotype was counted once. The chain is built from TRBV28 and TRBJ2-1, with TRBD1 as a possible D gene (5 bases). There are 13 residues in the CDR3. V gave up 3 bases and J gave up 7 bases, with 10 bases separating them. The germline V gene encodes CDR1 MDHEN and CDR2 SYDVKM. CDR3 coding DNA: TGTGCCAGCAGTTTGGGGCCTAGAAATGAGCAGTTCTTC. This encodes CASSLGPRNEQFF.

This chain connects TRBV7-8 to TRBJ2-3, with D maybe TRBD2 (5 bases). V was cut by 4 bases and J by 6 bases, with 29 bases left in between. The CDR3 covers 19 residues. The germline CDR1 and CDR2 sequences are SGHVS and FQNEAQ. The CDR3 sequence: CASSSKPTYREPEVDTQYF. CDR3 sequence (DNA): TGTGCCAGCAGCTCCAAACCTACTTACCGGGAACCCGAGGTGGATACGCAGTATTTT.

V gene TRBV4-2 combines with J gene TRBJ2-2; TRBD1 is a possible D gene (6 bases). CDR3 size: 15 residues. The germline V and J ends were trimmed by 4 bases and 4 bases, with 13 bases remaining between them. Germline CDR1 and CDR2: LGHNA and YNFKEQ. DNA of the CDR3: TGTGCCAGCAGCCCCGAACAGGGATTCACCGGGGAGCTGTTTTTT. It specifies CASSPEQGFTGELFF.

This rearrangement joins TRBV25-1 to TRBJ2-7, with 8 bases lining up with TRBD1. The CDR3 extends over 15 amino acids. CDR1 and CDR2 (germline): MGHDK, SYGVNS. V was clipped by 2 bases and J by 5 bases; unmatched bases: 8. CDR3 in amino acids: CASSEADRVADEQYF. The CDR3 nucleotides read TGTGCCAGCAGTGAAGCGGACAGGGTTGCCGACGAGCAGTACTTC.

The CDR3 DNA is TGTGCCAGCAACGTTGACATCTACAATGAGCAGTTCTTC. It encodes CASNVDIYNEQFF. V and J are TRBV7-9 and TRBJ2-1; D ambiguous. V lost 7 bases to trimming and J lost 3 bases, with 10 bases between them. The CDR3 length is 13 residues. Germline V gene sequence: CDR1 SEHNR, CDR2 FQNEAQ (reference sequence).

The V call is TRBV13, the J call TRBJ2-2, with TRBD2 matching 8 bases. Losses at the gene ends were 5 bases for V and 4 bases for J; bases not matched to a gene: 9. The CDR3 has 16 amino acids. Germline-derived CDR1 and CDR2 are PRHDT and FYEKMQ (reference sequence). CDR3 in amino acids: CASSPRAGEGTGELFF. The CDR3 DNA reads as TGTGCCAGCAGCCCCAGAGCGGGAGAGGGCACCGGGGAGCTGTTTTTT.

The chain combines TRBV29-1 with TRBJ2-5; TRBD1 is a possible D gene (5 bases). Trimming pared 4 bases from V and 2 bases from J, leaving 14 bases between. The CDR3 sequence is 14 residues long. Germline V gene lookup returns CDR1 SQVTM and CDR2 ANQGSEA. The CDR3 bases are TGCAGCGTTGGGGGCCCGGTAATACAAGAGACCCAGTACTTC. It encodes CSVGGPVIQETQYF.

The chain combines TRBV6-5 with TRBJ2-7, with 9 bases that match TRBD1. The germline V gene has CDR1 MNHEY and CDR2 SVGAGI. Germline trimming cut 7 bases from V and 0 bases from J; bases unmatched to any gene: 4. CDR3 length equals 14 residues. CDR3 loop: CASKQGANSYEQYF. In DNA, the CDR3 is TGTGCCAGCAAACAGGGGGCCAACTCCTACGAGCAGTACTTC.

V and J are TRBV5-1 and TRBJ2-7; D is possibly TRBD1 (5 bases). The germline V gene has CDR1 SGHRS and CDR2 YFSETQ. This CDR3 has 14 amino acids. The V end lost 0 bases, the J end lost 0 bases, and 7 bases lay between the germline ends. The CDR3 is CASSLDRSSYEQYF. CDR3 sequence (DNA): TGCGCCAGCAGCTTGGACAGGAGCTCCTACGAGCAGTACTTC.

The V call is TRBV6-6, the J call TRBJ2-5; D uncertain. The germline V gene has CDR1 MNHNY and CDR2 SVGAGI (reference sequence). With 4 bases removed from V and 4 bases from J, the gap between germline ends came to 10 bases. There are 13 residues in the CDR3. The CDR3: CASSWQDLETQYF. DNA for the CDR3: TGTGCCAGCAGTTGGCAGGACCTAGAGACCCAGTACTTC.

The rearrangement links TRBV11-1 to TRBJ2-7; D is unclear. The CDR3 loop spans 14 amino acids. The V gene lost 2 bases and the J gene lost 3 bases, with 11 bases spanning the gap. CDR1 and CDR2 (germline): SGHAT, FQDESV (reference sequence). CDR3 nucleotides: TGTGCCAGCAGCTTATTCTGGCCTAACTACGAGCAGTACTTC. Encoded protein: CASSLFWPNYEQYF.

The chain is built from TRBV7-9 and TRBJ2-7; maybe TRBD2 (5 bases). Germline V lookup: CDR1 SEHNR, CDR2 FQNEAQ (reference sequence). The CDR3 contains 13 residues. The V end lost 6 bases, the J end lost 4 bases, and 13 bases lay between the germline ends. The CDR3 nucleotides are TGTGCCAGCAGTTCGGGGATTCAATACGAGCAGTACTTC. Amino acid sequence: CASSSGIQYEQYF. Full variable domain (remainder filled in from reference TRBV7-9 and TRBJ2-7): DTGVSQNPRHKITKRGQNVTFRCDPISEHNRLYWYRQTLGQGPEFLTYFQNEAQLEKSRLLSDRFSAERPKGSFSTLEIQRTEQGDSAMYLCASSSGIQYEQYFGPGTRLTVT.

The V and J genes are TRBV20-1 and TRBJ2-1, with unresolved D. Germline-derived CDR1 and CDR2 are DFQATT and SNEGSKA (reference sequence). Between the trimmed V and J ends, which lost 0 bases and 6 bases, there was a span of 9 bases. The CDR3 is 13 residues long. CDR3 nucleotides: TGCAGTGCTAGAGATCTGCTATCCAATGAGCAGTTCTTC. As protein: CSARDLLSNEQFF.

The chain has TRBV7-2 and TRBJ2-5; D not certain. CDR3 size: 14 residues. Germline-derived CDR1 and CDR2 are SGHTA and FQGNSA. Trimming shortened V by 5 bases and J by 8 bases, and 18 bases separated the two germline ends. The CDR3 region has the DNA TGTGCCAGCAGCAATATCGGAAACCTCGAAACCCAGTACTTC. As protein: CASSNIGNLETQYF. The whole variable domain, filled in from reference TRBV7-2 and TRBJ2-5, reads GAGVSQSPSNKVTEKGKDVELRCDPISGHTALYWYRQSLGQGLEFLIYFQGNSAPDKSGLPSDRFSAERTGGSVSTLTIQRTQQEDSAVYLCASSNIGNLETQYFGPGTRLLVL.

The chain joins TRBV7-3 to TRBJ2-3, with 11 bases aligning to TRBD2. The CDR3 contains 15 residues. With 4 bases clipped from V and 2 bases from J, the junction kept 2 bases outside the gene matches. Germline assignment: CDR1 SGHTA and CDR2 FQGTGA. The CDR3: CASSSSGRYTDTQYF. CDR3 coding DNA: TGTGCCAGCAGCTCTAGCGGGAGGTACACAGATACGCAGTATTTT.

About this clonotype: One end of the junction varies from germline; a read error may be responsible. The chain couples TRBV27 to TRBJ2-5, with 7 bases fitting TRBD2. Germline CDR1 MNHEY, CDR2 SMNVEV (reference sequence). This CDR3 spans 14 amino acids. The CDR3 loop reads CASSRRDYQETEYF. Here the CDR3 DNA reads TGTGCCAGCAGCCGTAGGGACTACCAAGAGACCGAGTACTTC.

V is TRBV4-1 and J is TRBJ1-5; D gene ambiguous. The V gene lost 1 base and the J gene lost 5 bases, with 9 bases spanning the gap. Per the germline V gene, CDR1 is MGHRA and CDR2 is YSYEKL. This CDR3 has 14 residues. CDR3 in DNA: TGCGCCAGCAGCCAAGGTCATGGCGATCAGCCCCAGCATTTT. It specifies CASSQGHGDQPQHF.

This chain joins TRBV7-8 and TRBJ2-7; TRBD2 matches at 7 bases. Germline V gene lookup returns CDR1 SGHVS and CDR2 FQNEAQ. This CDR3 has 16 residues. Trimming at V came to 1 base and at J to 2 bases, leaving 8 bases not matched to a gene. CDR3: CASSLVGGRATYEQYF. The CDR3 DNA is TGTGCCAGCAGCTTAGTTGGGGGGAGGGCCACCTACGAGCAGTACTTC.

The chain joins TRBV29-1 to TRBJ2-7, with D maybe TRBD1 (5 bases). The ends were cut back, 3 bases at V and 2 bases at J, with 8 bases in the middle. Germline assignment: CDR1 SQVTM and CDR2 ANQGSEA. This CDR3 comprises 12 residues. The CDR3 sequence: CSVEGQAYEQYF. The CDR3 bases are TGCAGCGTTGAGGGGCAAGCCTACGAGCAGTACTTC.